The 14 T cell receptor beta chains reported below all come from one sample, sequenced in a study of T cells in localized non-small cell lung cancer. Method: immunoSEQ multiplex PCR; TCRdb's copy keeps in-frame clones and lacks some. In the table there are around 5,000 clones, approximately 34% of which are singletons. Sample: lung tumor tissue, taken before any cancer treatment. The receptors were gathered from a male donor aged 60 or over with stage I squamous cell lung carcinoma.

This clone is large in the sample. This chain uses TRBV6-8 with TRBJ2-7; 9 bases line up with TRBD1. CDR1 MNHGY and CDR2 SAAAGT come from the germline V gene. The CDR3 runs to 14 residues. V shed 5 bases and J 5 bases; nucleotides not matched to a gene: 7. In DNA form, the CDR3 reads TGTGCCAGCAGTGAGGGACAGGGCAAGCACGAGCAGTACTTC. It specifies CASSEGQGKHEQYF.

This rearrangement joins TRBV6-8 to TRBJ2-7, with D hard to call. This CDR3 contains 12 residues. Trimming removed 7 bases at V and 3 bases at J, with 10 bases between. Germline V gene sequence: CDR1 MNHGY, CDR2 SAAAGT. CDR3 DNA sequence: TGTGCCAGCACCCATAAGGGCTACGAGCAGTACTTC. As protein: CASTHKGYEQYF.

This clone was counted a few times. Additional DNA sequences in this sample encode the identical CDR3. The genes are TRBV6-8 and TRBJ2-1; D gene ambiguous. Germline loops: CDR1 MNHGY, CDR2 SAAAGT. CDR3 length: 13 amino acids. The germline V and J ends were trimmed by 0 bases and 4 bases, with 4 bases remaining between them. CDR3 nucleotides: TGTGCCAGCAGTTACTCTCGGTACAATGAGCAGTTCTTC. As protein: CASSYSRYNEQFF.

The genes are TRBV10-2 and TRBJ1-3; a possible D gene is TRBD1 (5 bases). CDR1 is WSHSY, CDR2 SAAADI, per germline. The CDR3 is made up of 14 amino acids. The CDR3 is CAFGGGSSGNTIYF. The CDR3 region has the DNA TGCGCTTTCGGGGGGGGAAGCTCTGGAAACACCATATATTTT.

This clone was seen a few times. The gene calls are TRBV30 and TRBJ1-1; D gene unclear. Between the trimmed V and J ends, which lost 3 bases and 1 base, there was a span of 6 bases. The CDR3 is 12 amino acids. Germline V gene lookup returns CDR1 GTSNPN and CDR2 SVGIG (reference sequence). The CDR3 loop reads CAWRLKNTEAFF. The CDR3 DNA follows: TGTGCCTGGAGGCTGAAGAACACTGAAGCTTTCTTT.

The CDR3 sequence is CASSTRGYEQYF. The CDR3 bases are TGTGCCAGCTCAACGAGAGGGTACGAGCAGTACTTC. The genes are TRBV18 and TRBJ2-7; D may be TRBD2 (5 bases). Germline CDR1 is KGHSH and CDR2 is LQKENI. This CDR3 contains 12 residues. V lost 5 bases, J lost 4 bases, and 9 bases lay in between.

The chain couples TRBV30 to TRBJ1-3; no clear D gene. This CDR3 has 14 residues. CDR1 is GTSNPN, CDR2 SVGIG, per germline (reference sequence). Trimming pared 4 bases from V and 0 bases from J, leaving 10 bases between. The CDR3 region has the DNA TGTGCCTGGACCCTAGGGAGCTCTGGAAACACCATATATTTT. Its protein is CAWTLGSSGNTIYF.

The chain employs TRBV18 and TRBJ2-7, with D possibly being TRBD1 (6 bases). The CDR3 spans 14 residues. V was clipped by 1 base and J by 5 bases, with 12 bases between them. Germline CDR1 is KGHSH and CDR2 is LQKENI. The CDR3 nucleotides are TGTGCCAGCTCACCACGTTCAGGGGTCAACGAGCAGTACTTC. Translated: CASSPRSGVNEQYF.

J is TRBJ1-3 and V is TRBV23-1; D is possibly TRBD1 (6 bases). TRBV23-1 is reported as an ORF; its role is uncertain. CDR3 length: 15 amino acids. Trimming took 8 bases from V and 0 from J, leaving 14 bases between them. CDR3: CASHRDYLSGNTIYF. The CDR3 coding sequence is TGCGCCAGCCACAGGGATTACCTCTCTGGAAACACCATATATTTT.

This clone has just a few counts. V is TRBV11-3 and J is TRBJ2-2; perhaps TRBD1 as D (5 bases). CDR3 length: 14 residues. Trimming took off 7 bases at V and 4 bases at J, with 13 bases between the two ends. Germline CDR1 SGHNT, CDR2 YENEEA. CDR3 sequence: CASTDRGTTGELFF. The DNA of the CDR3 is TGTGCCAGCACCGATAGGGGCACCACCGGGGAGCTGTTTTTT.

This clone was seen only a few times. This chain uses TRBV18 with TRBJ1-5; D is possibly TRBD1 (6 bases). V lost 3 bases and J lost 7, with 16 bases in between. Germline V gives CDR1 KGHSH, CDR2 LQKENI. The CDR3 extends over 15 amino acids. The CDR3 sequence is CASSPARDTGQPQHF. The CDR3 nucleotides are TGTGCCAGCTCACCGGCGCGGGACACCGGCCAGCCCCAGCATTTT.

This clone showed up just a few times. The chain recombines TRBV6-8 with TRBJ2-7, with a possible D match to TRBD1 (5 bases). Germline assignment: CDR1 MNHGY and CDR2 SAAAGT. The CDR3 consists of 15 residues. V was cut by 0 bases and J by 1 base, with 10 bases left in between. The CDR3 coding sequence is TGTGCCAGCAGTTACTCAACAGGAATGTCCTACGAGCAGTACTTC. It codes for CASSYSTGMSYEQYF.

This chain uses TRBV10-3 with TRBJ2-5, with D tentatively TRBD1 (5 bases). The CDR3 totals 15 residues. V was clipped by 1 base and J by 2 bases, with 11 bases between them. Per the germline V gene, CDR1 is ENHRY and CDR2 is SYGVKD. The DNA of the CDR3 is TGTGCCATCAGTGAGTATCGACAGCTTCAAGAGACCCAGTACTTC. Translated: CAISEYRQLQETQYF.

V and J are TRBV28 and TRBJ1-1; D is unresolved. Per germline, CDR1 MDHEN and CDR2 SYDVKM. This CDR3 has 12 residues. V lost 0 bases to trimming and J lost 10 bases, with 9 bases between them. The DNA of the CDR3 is TGTGCCAGCAGTTTATGGCTGCAAGGAGCTTTCTTT. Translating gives CASSLWLQGAFF. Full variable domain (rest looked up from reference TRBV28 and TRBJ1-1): DVKVTQSSRYLVKRTGEKVFLECVQDMDHENMFWYRQDPGLGLRLIYFSYDVKMKEKGDIPEGYSVSREKKERFSLILESASTNQTSMYLCASSLWLQGAFFGQGTRLTVV.